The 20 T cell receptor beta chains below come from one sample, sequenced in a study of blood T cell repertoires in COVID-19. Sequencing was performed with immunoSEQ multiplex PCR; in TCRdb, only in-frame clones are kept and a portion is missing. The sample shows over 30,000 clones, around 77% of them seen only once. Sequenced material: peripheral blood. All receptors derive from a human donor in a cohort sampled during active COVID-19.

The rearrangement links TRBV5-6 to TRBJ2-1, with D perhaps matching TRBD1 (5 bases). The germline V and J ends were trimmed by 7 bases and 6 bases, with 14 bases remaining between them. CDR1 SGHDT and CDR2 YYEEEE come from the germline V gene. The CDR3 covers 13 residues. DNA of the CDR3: TGTGCCAGCTCGGACACGCTGGGCAATGAGCAGTTCTTC. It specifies CASSDTLGNEQFF.

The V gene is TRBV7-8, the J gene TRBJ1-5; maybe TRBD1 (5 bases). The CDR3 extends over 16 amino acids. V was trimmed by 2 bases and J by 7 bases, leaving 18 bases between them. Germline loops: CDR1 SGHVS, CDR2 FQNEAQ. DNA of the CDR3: TGTGCCAGCAGCTTAAATACTGGCAGGGCTGTGCAGCCCCAGCATTTT. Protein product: CASSLNTGRAVQPQHF.

The CDR3 is CASSLLGVAKETQYF. The DNA for the CDR3 is TGTGCCAGCAGCCTTCTCGGGGTAGCGAAAGAGACCCAGTACTTC. V and J are TRBV7-2 and TRBJ2-5; D possibly corresponds to TRBD2 (5 bases). The CDR3 totals 15 residues. V was cut by 5 bases and J by 3 bases, with 16 bases left in between. Germline lookup yields CDR1 SGHTA and CDR2 FQGNSA.

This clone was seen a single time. In DNA form, the CDR3 reads TGTGCCAGCAGCACCCTCCCGGGACTCCTAAACAATGAGCAGTTCTTC. This translates into CASSTLPGLLNNEQFF. The rearrangement joins TRBV9 to TRBJ2-1; D is possibly TRBD2 (6 bases). Trimming stripped 4 bases from V and 5 bases from J, with 19 bases between. The CDR3 contains 16 residues. Looked up from germline, CDR1 is SGDLS and CDR2 is YYNGEE. Variable domain in full (rest from reference TRBV9 and TRBJ2-1): DSGVTQTPKHLITATGQRVTLRCSPRSGDLSVYWYQQSLDQGLQFLIQYYNGEERAKGNILERFSAQQFPDLHSELNLSSLELGDSALYFCASSTLPGLLNNEQFFGPGTRLTVL.

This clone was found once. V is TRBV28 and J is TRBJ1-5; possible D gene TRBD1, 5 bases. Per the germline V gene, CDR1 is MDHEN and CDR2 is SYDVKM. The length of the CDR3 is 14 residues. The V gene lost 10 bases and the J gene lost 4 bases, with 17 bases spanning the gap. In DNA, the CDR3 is TGTGCCACCAGGGCAGGAGGGGTAAATCAGCCCCAGCATTTT. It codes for CATRAGGVNQPQHF.

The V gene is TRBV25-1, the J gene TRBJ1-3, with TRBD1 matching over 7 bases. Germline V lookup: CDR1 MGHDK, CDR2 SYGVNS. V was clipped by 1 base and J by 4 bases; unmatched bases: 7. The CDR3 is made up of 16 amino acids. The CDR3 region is CASSEWVDRQGNTIYF. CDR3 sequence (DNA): TGTGCCAGCAGTGAATGGGTGGACAGGCAGGGAAACACCATATATTTT. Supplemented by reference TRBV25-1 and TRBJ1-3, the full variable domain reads EADIYQTPRYLVIGTGKKITLECSQTMGHDKMYWYQQDPGMELHLIHYSYGVNSTEKGDLSSESTVSRIRTEHFPLTLESARPSHTSQYLCASSEWVDRQGNTIYFGEGSWLTVV.

The CDR3 here is CASSQGVASGQRADTQYF. CDR3 nucleotides: TGTGCCAGCAGCCAAGGGGTCGCTAGCGGGCAGAGAGCAGATACGCAGTATTTT. The chain is built from TRBV3-1 (or the pseudogene TRBV3-2) and TRBJ2-3; 8 bases line up with TRBD2. The CDR3 has 18 amino acids. Trimming took 1 base from V and 4 from J; bases not matched to a gene: 13. CDR1 LGHDT and CDR2 YNNKEL come from the germline V gene (reference sequence).

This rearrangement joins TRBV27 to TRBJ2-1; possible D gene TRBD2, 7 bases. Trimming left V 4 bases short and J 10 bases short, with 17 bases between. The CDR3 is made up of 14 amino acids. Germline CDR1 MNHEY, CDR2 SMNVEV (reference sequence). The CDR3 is CASSSTRGGDEQFF. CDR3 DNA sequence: TGTGCCAGCAGTTCGACCCGAGGGGGGGACGAGCAGTTCTTC.

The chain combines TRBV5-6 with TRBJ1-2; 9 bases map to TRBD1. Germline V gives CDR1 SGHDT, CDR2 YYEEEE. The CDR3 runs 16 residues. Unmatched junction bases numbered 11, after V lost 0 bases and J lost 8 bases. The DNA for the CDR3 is TGTGCCAGCAGCTTGGCTCCCGGGACAGGGTATTCCGGCTACACCTTC. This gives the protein CASSLAPGTGYSGYTF.

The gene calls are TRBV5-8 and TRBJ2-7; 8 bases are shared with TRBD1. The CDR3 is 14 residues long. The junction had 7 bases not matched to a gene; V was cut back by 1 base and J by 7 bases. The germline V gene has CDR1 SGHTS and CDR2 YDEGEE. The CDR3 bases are TGTGCCAGCAGCTTGTTCCAGGGGGCAGGGGAGCAGTACTTC. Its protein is CASSLFQGAGEQYF.

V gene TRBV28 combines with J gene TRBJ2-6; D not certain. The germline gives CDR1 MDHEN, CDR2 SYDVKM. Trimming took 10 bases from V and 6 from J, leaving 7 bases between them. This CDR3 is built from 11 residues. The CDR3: CATSLANVLTF. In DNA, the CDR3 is TGTGCCACTAGTCTGGCCAACGTCCTGACTTTC.

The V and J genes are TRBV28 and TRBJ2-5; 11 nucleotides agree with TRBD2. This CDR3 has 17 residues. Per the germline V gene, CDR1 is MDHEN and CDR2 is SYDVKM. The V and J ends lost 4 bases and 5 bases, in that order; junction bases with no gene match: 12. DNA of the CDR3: TGTGCCAGCAGTTACTCTCTAGCGGGAGGAACCCGCGAGACCCAGTACTTC. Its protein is CASSYSLAGGTRETQYF.

This CDR3 reads CASSEGLAGRNEQFF. The CDR3 nucleotides are TGTGCCAGCAGTGAGGGACTAGCGGGACGCAATGAGCAGTTCTTC. This chain uses TRBV25-1 with TRBJ2-1; 13 bases match TRBD2. Germline V gives CDR1 MGHDK, CDR2 SYGVNS. After removal of 3 bases from V and 6 bases from J, the junction contained 2 bases not matched to a gene. The CDR3 covers 15 residues.

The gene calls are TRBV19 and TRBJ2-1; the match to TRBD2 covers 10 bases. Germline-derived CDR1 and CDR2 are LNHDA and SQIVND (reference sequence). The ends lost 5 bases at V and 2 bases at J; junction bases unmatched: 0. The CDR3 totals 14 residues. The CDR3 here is CASSLAGAYNEQFF. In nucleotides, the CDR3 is TGTGCCAGTAGTCTAGCGGGGGCCTACAATGAGCAGTTCTTC.

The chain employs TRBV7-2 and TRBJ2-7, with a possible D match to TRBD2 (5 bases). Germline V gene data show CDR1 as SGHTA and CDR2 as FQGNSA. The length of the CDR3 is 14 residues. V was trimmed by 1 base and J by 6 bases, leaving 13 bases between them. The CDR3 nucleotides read TGTGCCAGCAGCTTAGTGAAGGGAGCAAGCGAGCAGTACTTC. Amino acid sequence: CASSLVKGASEQYF. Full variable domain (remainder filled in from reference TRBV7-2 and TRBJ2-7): GAGVSQSPSNKVTEKGKDVELRCDPISGHTALYWYRQSLGQGLEFLIYFQGNSAPDKSGLPSDRFSAERTGGSVSTLTIQRTQQEDSAVYLCASSLVKGASEQYFGPGTRLTVT.

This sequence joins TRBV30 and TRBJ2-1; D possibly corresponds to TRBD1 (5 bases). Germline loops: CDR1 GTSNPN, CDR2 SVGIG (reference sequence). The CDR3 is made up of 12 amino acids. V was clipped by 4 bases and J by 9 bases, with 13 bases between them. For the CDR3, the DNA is TGTGCCTGGATGGTGGGGCCGGGTGAGCAGTTCTTC. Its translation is CAWMVGPGEQFF.

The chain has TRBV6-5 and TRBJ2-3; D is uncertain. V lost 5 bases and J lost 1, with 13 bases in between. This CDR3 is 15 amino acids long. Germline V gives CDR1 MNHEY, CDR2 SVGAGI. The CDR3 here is CASSKQRPRTDTQYF. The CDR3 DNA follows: TGTGCCAGCAGTAAGCAGCGACCCCGCACAGATACGCAGTATTTT.

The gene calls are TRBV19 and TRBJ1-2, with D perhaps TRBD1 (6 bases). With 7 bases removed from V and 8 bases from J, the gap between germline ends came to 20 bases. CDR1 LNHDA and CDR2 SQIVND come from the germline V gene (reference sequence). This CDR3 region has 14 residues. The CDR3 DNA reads TGTGCCAGTAACCCTGGACAGCAAGTCCGCGGCTACACCTTC. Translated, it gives CASNPGQQVRGYTF.

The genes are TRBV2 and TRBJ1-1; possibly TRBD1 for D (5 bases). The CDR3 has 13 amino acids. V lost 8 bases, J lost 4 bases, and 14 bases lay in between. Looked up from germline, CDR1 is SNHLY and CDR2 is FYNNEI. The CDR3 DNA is TGTGCCAGCGATGCGGGGGGGAGCACTGAAGCTTTCTTT. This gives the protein CASDAGGSTEAFF.

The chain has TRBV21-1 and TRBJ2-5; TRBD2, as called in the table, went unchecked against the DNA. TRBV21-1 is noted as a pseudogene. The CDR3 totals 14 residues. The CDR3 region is CASSKGGGQETQYF. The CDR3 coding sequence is TGTGCCAGCAGCAAGGGAGGGGGCCAAGAGACCCAGTACTTC.